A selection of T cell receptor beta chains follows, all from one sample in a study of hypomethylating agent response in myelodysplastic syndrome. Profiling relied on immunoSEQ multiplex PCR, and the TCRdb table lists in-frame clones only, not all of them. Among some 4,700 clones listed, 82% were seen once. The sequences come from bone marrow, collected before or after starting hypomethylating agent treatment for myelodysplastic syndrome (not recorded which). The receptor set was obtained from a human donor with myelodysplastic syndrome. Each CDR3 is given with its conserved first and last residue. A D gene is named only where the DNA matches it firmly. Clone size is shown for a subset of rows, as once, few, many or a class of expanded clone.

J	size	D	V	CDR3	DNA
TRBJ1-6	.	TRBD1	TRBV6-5	CASSSTNRGGSSPLHF	TGTGCCAGCAGTTCCACTAACAGGGGAGGAAGTTCACCCCTCCACTTT
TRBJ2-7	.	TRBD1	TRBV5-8	CASRGQGAFHEQYF	TGTGCCAGCAGGGGACAGGGGGCTTTCCACGAGCAGTACTTC
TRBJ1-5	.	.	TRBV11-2	CASSPPVGFSNQPQHF	TGTGCCAGCAGCCCCCCCGTAGGGTTTAGCAATCAGCCCCAGCATTTT
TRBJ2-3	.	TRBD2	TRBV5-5	CASSLSGGTDTQYF	TGTGCCAGCAGCTTGAGCGGGGGCACAGATACGCAGTATTTT
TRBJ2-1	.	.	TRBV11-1	CASSDGGAEQFF	TGTGCCAGCAGTGATGGTGGGGCTGAGCAGTTCTTC
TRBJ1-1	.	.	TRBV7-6	CASSFRPVGRAKGGEAFF	TGTGCCAGCAGCTTCCGTCCCGTGGGCAGGGCCAAAGGAGGTGAAGCTTTCTTT
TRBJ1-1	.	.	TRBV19	CASSIAHRADTEAFF	TGTGCCAGTAGTATAGCTCACAGGGCGGACACTGAAGCTTTCTTT
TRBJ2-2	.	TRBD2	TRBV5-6	CASSLSSRRGGMTGELFF	TGTGCCAGCAGCTTGTCCTCGCGTCGGGGGGGTATGACCGGGGAGCTGTTTTTT
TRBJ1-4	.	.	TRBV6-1	CASRPAGQEEKLFF	TGTGCCAGCAGGCCCGCGGGGCAGGAAGAAAAACTGTTTTTT
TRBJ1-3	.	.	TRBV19	CASGDPDTIYF	TGTGCCAGTGGGGACCCAGACACCATATATTTT
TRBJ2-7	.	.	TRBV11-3	CASSLEGNGAYEQYF	TGTGCCAGCAGCTTAGAGGGGAATGGTGCCTACGAGCAGTACTTC
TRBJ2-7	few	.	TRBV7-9	CASSLDGISYEQYF	TGTGCCAGCAGCTTAGACGGCATCTCCTACGAGCAGTACTTC
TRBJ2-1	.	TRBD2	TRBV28	CASSLNSGQFF	TGTGCCAGCAGTTTAAATAGCGGGCAATTCTTC
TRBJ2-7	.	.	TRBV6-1	CAGSGTAGSGEQYF	TGTGCCGGGTCCGGCACAGCGGGCTCGGGGGAGCAGTACTTC
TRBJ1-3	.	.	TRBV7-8	CASSQISGSGNTIYF	TGTGCCAGCAGCCAGATCAGTGGATCAGGAAACACCATATATTTT
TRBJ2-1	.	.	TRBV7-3	CASSPFRTAEQFF	TGTGCCAGCAGCCCTTTCAGGACGGCTGAGCAGTTCTTC
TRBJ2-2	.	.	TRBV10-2	CASQRSNGELFF	TGCGCCAGCCAGCGTAGTAACGGGGAGCTGTTTTTT
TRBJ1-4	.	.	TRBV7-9	CASSLSQEGWEFEKLFF	TGTGCCAGCAGCTTGAGTCAGGAAGGATGGGAATTTGAAAAACTGTTTTTT
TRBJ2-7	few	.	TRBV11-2	CASSLVLAEQYF	TGTGCCAGCAGCCTCGTGTTAGCGGAGCAGTACTTC
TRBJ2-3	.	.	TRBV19	CASNPTGGTDTQYF	TGTGCCAGTAACCCCACGGGGGGCACAGATACGCAGTATTTT
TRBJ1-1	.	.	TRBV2	CASSSQRSSAPSF	TGTGCCAGCAGCTCCCAACGTTCCTCGGCCCCGAGCTTT
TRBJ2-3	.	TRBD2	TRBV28	CASSPLAGDATDTQYF	TGTGCCAGCAGTCCTTTAGCGGGAGACGCGACAGATACGCAGTATTTT